This is a list of T cell receptor beta chains from one sample in a study of chemoradiotherapy in HPV16-positive cancers. Some clones are missing from TCRdb's copy, which holds only in-frame ones; the method was immunoSEQ multiplex PCR. The repertoire holds 20,000 to 25,000 clones, with around 85% as singletons. Specimen: blood, collected from a patient who underwent chemoradiotherapy. The receptors come from a human donor with HPV-associated anogenital cancer. The CDR3 runs from the conserved cysteine through the conserved F or W. D genes are given only for firm matches. The listing skips clone size in some rows; elsewhere it reads once, few, many or a size class.

v_gene: TRBV7-9
abundance: .
j_gene: TRBJ2-5
d_gene: .
CDR3nt: TGTGCCAGCAGCGCAGGGGTTCAGCGGGAGACCCAGTACTTC
CDR3aa: CASSAGVQRETQYF

v_gene: TRBV19
abundance: .
j_gene: TRBJ2-3
d_gene: TRBD2
CDR3nt: TGTGCCAGTAGTACGACTAGCGGGAGGGCGGCTACGCAGTATTTT
CDR3aa: CASSTTSGRAATQYF

v_gene: TRBV15
abundance: .
j_gene: TRBJ1-2
d_gene: .
CDR3nt: TGTGCCACCAGCAGAGAGTGGGGGCAGGGTCCGAGAATCGCCTTC
CDR3aa: CATSREWGQGPRIAF

v_gene: TRBV19
abundance: .
j_gene: TRBJ1-1
d_gene: TRBD1
CDR3nt: TGTGCCAGTAGTCTCCACAGGGGGGCGAACACTGAAGCTTTCTTT
CDR3aa: CASSLHRGANTEAFF

v_gene: TRBV19
abundance: .
j_gene: TRBJ1-6
d_gene: TRBD1
CDR3nt: TGTGCCAGTAGTGCCCAGACAGGGATGGATTCACCCCTCCACTTT
CDR3aa: CASSAQTGMDSPLHF

v_gene: TRBV6-5
abundance: .
j_gene: TRBJ1-1
d_gene: TRBD1
CDR3nt: TGTGCCAGTCTTCGGAACAGGGGAACTGAAGCTTTCTTT
CDR3aa: CASLRNRGTEAFF

v_gene: TRBV30
abundance: .
j_gene: TRBJ1-2
d_gene: .
CDR3nt: TGTGCTTGGAGTCCGGGACACTCTTATGGCTACACCTTC
CDR3aa: CAWSPGHSYGYTF

v_gene: TRBV6-4
abundance: .
j_gene: TRBJ2-7
d_gene: TRBD2
CDR3nt: TGTGCCAGCAGTCCCGAGACTAGCGACTCCTACGAGCAGTACTTC
CDR3aa: CASSPETSDSYEQYF

v_gene: TRBV7-2
abundance: .
j_gene: TRBJ1-2
d_gene: TRBD1
CDR3nt: TGTGCCAGCAGCTTAAAGACAGGGCCTAACTATGGCTACACCTTC
CDR3aa: CASSLKTGPNYGYTF

v_gene: TRBV4-3
abundance: few
j_gene: TRBJ2-1
d_gene: TRBD2
CDR3nt: TGCGCCAGCAGCCAAGGTATACGGTGGCGGGAGGAGCCCTACAATGAGCAGTTCTTC
CDR3aa: CASSQGIRWREEPYNEQFF

v_gene: TRBV21-1
abundance: .
j_gene: TRBJ1-2
d_gene: .
CDR3nt: TGTGCCAGCAGGATAGGGGGTGGCTACACCTTC
CDR3aa: CASRIGGGYTF

v_gene: TRBV4-1
abundance: .
j_gene: TRBJ1-3
d_gene: .
CDR3nt: TGCGCCAGCAGCCAAGATGGGCCGAACTCTGGAAACACCATATATTTT
CDR3aa: CASSQDGPNSGNTIYF

v_gene: TRBV5-1
abundance: .
j_gene: TRBJ2-7
d_gene: TRBD1
CDR3nt: TGCGCCAGCAGCTTTAAGACAGGGACCTACGAGCAGTACTTC
CDR3aa: CASSFKTGTYEQYF

v_gene: TRBV19
abundance: .
j_gene: TRBJ1-1
d_gene: .
CDR3nt: TGTGCCAGTAGTACTCAGGGTATTTACACTGAAGCTTTCTTT
CDR3aa: CASSTQGIYTEAFF

v_gene: TRBV11-2
abundance: .
j_gene: TRBJ2-7
d_gene: TRBD1
CDR3nt: TGTGCCAGCAGCTCACGGTTGCTGCAGGGGGTGGACGGGCAGTACTTC
CDR3aa: CASSSRLLQGVDGQYF

v_gene: TRBV5-1
abundance: .
j_gene: TRBJ2-7
d_gene: .
CDR3nt: TGCGCCAGCAGCACCCAGGGTAAGACCTCCTACGAGCAGTACTTC
CDR3aa: CASSTQGKTSYEQYF

v_gene: TRBV4-3
abundance: .
j_gene: TRBJ2-3
d_gene: .
CDR3nt: TGCGCCAGCAGCCAAGATCATTTTTGGGGACAATCCACAGATACGCAGTATTTT
CDR3aa: CASSQDHFWGQSTDTQYF

v_gene: TRBV7-9
abundance: .
j_gene: TRBJ2-1
d_gene: .
CDR3nt: TGTGCCAGCAGCGCCGAATATCGTAGAAGGGAGAGCTCCTACAATGAGCAGTTCTTC
CDR3aa: CASSAEYRRRESSYNEQFF

v_gene: TRBV9
abundance: few
j_gene: TRBJ2-3
d_gene: .
CDR3nt: TGTGCCAGCAGCGTAGACAGCACAGATACGCAGTATTTT
CDR3aa: CASSVDSTDTQYF

v_gene: TRBV6-5
abundance: .
j_gene: TRBJ1-1
d_gene: .
CDR3nt: TGTGCCAGCAGTCCCTCCCAGGGTGGTACTGAAGCTTTCTTT
CDR3aa: CASSPSQGGTEAFF

v_gene: TRBV4-3
abundance: .
j_gene: TRBJ2-1
d_gene: .
CDR3nt: TGCGCCAGCAGCCAAGATTGGGGCTCCTACAATGAGCAGTTCTTC
CDR3aa: CASSQDWGSYNEQFF

v_gene: TRBV11-3
abundance: .
j_gene: TRBJ2-3
d_gene: TRBD2
CDR3nt: TGTGCCAGCAGCTGGGGACTAGCGGGGGCTAGCACAGATACGCAGTATTTT
CDR3aa: CASSWGLAGASTDTQYF

v_gene: TRBV30
abundance: .
j_gene: TRBJ2-3
d_gene: TRBD2
CDR3nt: TGTGCCTGGAGTGCCGGGCGGGAGTTGGATACGCAGTATTTT
CDR3aa: CAWSAGRELDTQYF

v_gene: TRBV4-1
abundance: .
j_gene: TRBJ1-2
d_gene: .
CDR3nt: TGCGCCAGCAGCCAAGGCGGGCTATCTGGGTATGGCTACACCTTC
CDR3aa: CASSQGGLSGYGYTF

v_gene: TRBV30
abundance: .
j_gene: TRBJ2-2
d_gene: .
CDR3nt: TGTGCCTGCAGGCCGGGGAGCGGGAACACCGGGGAGCTGTTTTTT
CDR3aa: CACRPGSGNTGELFF

v_gene: TRBV27
abundance: .
j_gene: TRBJ2-7
d_gene: .
CDR3nt: TGTGCCAGCCGATTCTCCGGGCTGGCCTACGAGCAGTACTTC
CDR3aa: CASRFSGLAYEQYF

v_gene: TRBV5-4
abundance: .
j_gene: TRBJ2-1
d_gene: .
CDR3nt: TGTGCCAGCAGGAATGTTGAGGTCCATGAGCAGTTCTTC
CDR3aa: CASRNVEVHEQFF

v_gene: TRBV5-5
abundance: .
j_gene: TRBJ1-1
d_gene: .
CDR3nt: TGTGCCAGCAGCTTGGTTTCGGGGGCAGTCACTGAAGCTTTCTTT
CDR3aa: CASSLVSGAVTEAFF

v_gene: TRBV9
abundance: .
j_gene: TRBJ1-6
d_gene: TRBD1
CDR3nt: TGTGCCAGCAGCGCGATAGGGGGACAGGGTAATTCACCCCTCCACTTT
CDR3aa: CASSAIGGQGNSPLHF